This is a list of T cell receptor beta chains from one sample in a study of T cell clones after liver transplantation. Data came from immunoSEQ multiplex PCR; TCRdb stores just in-frame clones and leaves some out. The sample has about 75,000 clones, under 90% seen once. The sample was CD4+ T cells from blood, taken around 50 months after liver transplant. These TCRs come from a human patient who received a liver transplant. These T cells may partly come from the graft donor. Both conserved end residues are part of each CDR3.

TRBV5-4	TRBJ2-3	CASSLAGISSTDTQYF
TRBV27	TRBJ2-3	CASSKGRGGPNTQYF
TRBV28	TRBJ1-2	CASSLPGQAINGYGYTF
TRBV6-1	TRBJ2-7	CASKETGQSSYEQYF
TRBV6-4	TRBJ1-5	CASSPDRDQPQHF
TRBV5-1	TRBJ2-4	CASSHQAGDIQYF
TRBV7-2	TRBJ2-1	CASSPLPGTSWGNEQFF
TRBV28	TRBJ2-5	CASSFPGGQETQYF
TRBV2	TRBJ2-3	CASSLRTGGATDTQYF
TRBV2	TRBJ1-6	CASRRDRGTPTLHF
TRBV15	TRBJ2-2	CATSPPGVDTGELFF
TRBV9	TRBJ2-2	CASSVTSGRAWGAGELFF
TRBV5-4	TRBJ2-1	CASRRGPPYNEQFF
TRBV28	TRBJ1-5	CASSLPRSANQPQHF
TRBV9	TRBJ1-5	CASSPGTDYSNQPQHF
TRBV4-2	TRBJ1-5	CASSQGPDYSNQPQHF
TRBV28	TRBJ1-1	CASSKTEAFF
TRBV19	TRBJ2-1	CASNYGPNRDEQFF
TRBV2	TRBJ2-6	CASRPDGSGANVLTF
TRBV18	TRBJ1-2	CASSSLDYGYTF
TRBV7-2	TRBJ2-1	CASSRHSGRADNEQFF
TRBV5-1	TRBJ2-7	CASSLRLVDEQYF
TRBV7-6	TRBJ1-1	CASSLRGDTEAFF
TRBV7-3	TRBJ2-7	CASSSTGLAAWYF
TRBV18	TRBJ2-7	CASSPGDHEQYF
TRBV7-2	TRBJ2-3	CASSSSTVAGTDTQYF